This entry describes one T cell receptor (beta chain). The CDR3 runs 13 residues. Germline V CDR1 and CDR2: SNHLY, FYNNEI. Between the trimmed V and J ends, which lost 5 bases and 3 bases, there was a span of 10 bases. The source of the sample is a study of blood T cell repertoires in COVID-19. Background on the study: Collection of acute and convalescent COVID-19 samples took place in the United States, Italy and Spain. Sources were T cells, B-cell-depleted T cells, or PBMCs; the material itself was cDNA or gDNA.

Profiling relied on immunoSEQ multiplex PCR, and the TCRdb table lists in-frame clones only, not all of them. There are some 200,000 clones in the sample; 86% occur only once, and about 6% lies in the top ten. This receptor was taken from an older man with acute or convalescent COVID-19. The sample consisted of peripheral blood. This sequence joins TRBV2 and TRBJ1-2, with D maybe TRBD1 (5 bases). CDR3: CASSPQGDYGYTF. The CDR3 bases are TGTGCCAGCAGTCCTCAGGGCGACTATGGCTACACCTTC.